One T cell receptor (beta chain) is described in this entry. The record originates from a study of blood T cell repertoires in COVID-19. Study in general: Acute and convalescent COVID-19 specimens originated in the United States, Italy and Spain. T cells, B-cell-depleted T cells, or PBMCs provided the cDNA or gDNA that served as material.

Authors' analysis steps: Nucleated cell counts were estimated from reference gene primer amplification. Using immunoSEQ multiplex PCR, the repertoire was profiled, and TCRdb retains in-frame clones only, with some absent. V and J calls and clone size are as listed in that table; D and trimming were resolved from the DNA. The table shows roughly 150,000 clones, with roughly 80% occurring only once. The germline CDR1 and CDR2 sequences are LNHDA and SQIVND (reference sequence). J lost 0 bases, V lost 5 bases, and 4 bases had no gene match. This CDR3 has 15 amino acids. The chain uses TRBV19 and TRBJ1-5, with TRBD1 matching over 7 bases. This receptor was obtained from a woman aged 80 or over with acute or convalescent COVID-19. The material sequenced was peripheral blood. CDR3 coding DNA: TGTGCCAGTAGTTGGGACAGCGATAGCAATCAGCCCCAGCATTTT. The encoded protein is CASSWDSDSNQPQHF.